Presented here are 5 T cell receptor beta chains from one specimen sequenced in a study of shared clonotypes between healthy human individuals. Only CD45RO-negative cells positively selected for CCR7 counted as naive CD8 cells, so terminally differentiated effector memory CD45RA+ cells were excluded. Produced via immunoSEQ multiplex PCR; TCRdb's table is partial and in-frame only. The top ten clones hold around 1.7% of a sample with about 2,200,000 clones, more than 85% of them seen once. The sample comprised naive CD8+ T cells from PBMCs. These receptors all stem from a man aged 18-30 years in good health. Some clones in this sample may be carry-over from other donors' samples.

On this clone: Additional DNA sequences in this sample encode the identical CDR3. This sequence joins TRBV7-8 and TRBJ2-7; the match to TRBD1 covers 7 bases. The CDR3 consists of 14 residues. The germline gives CDR1 SGHVS, CDR2 FQNEAQ. The junction had 6 bases not matched to a gene; V was cut back by 5 bases and J by 2 bases. The CDR3 spells CASSPAGTAYEQYF. CDR3 DNA sequence: TGTGCCAGCAGCCCAGCCGGGACAGCCTACGAGCAGTACTTC.

The rearrangement joins TRBV6-5 to TRBJ2-7; a weak D match, TRBD2 (6 bases). The length of the CDR3 is 16 residues. Trimming pared 0 bases from V and 2 bases from J, leaving 14 bases between. Per the germline V gene, CDR1 is MNHEY and CDR2 is SVGAGI. The CDR3 region has the DNA TGTGCCAGCAGTTACTCTACGGGAGAGTTCCCCTACGAGCAGTACTTC. This sequence encodes CASSYSTGEFPYEQYF.

The chain employs TRBV21-1 and TRBJ1-2. TRBV21-1 is a pseudogene segment. The CDR3 contains 14 residues. CDR3 nucleotide sequence: TGTGCCAGCAGTTGCGGGACACCCCGCTCCGGCTACACCTTC. Protein product: CASSCGTPRSGYTF.

The rearrangement links TRBV7-7 to TRBJ2-7, with D tentatively TRBD2 (5 bases). The CDR3 covers 13 residues. The germline V gene has CDR1 SSHAT and CDR2 FNYEAQ (reference sequence). The CDR3 here is CARAGRVNYEQYF. DNA of the CDR3: TGTGCGAGGGCCGGCCGGGTGAACTACGAGCAGTACTTC.

This clone has a handful of counts. Other nucleotide sequences in the sample specify the same CDR3. The CDR3 is CASSLAAEAFF. The CDR3 DNA reads TGTGCCAGCAGCTTAGCCGCAGAAGCTTTCTTT. This sequence joins TRBV7-9 and TRBJ1-1; D remains ambiguous. CDR3 length equals 11 residues. V lost 0 bases and J lost 8, with 4 bases in between. Germline assignment: CDR1 SEHNR and CDR2 FQNEAQ (reference sequence).